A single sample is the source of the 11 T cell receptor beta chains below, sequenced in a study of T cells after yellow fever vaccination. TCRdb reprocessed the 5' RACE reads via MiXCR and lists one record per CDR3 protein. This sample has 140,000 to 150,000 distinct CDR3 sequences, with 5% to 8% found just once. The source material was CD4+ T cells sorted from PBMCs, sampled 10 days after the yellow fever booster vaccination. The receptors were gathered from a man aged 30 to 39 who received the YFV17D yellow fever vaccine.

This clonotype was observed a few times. CDR3 bases: TGCGCCAGCAGCTGGGACGCCACCTACGAGCAGTACTTC. It is translated as CASSWDATYEQYF. The chain has TRBV5-1 and TRBJ2-7; possibly TRBD1 or TRBD2 for D (5 bases each). This CDR3 contains 13 residues. CDR1 is SGHRS and CDR2 is YFSETQ in the germline V gene. Trimming shortened V by 3 bases and J by 2 bases, and 9 bases separated the two germline ends.

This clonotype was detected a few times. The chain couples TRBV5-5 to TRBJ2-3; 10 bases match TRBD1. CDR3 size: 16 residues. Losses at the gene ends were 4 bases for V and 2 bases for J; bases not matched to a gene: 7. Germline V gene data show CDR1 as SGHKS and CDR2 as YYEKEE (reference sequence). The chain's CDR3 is CASSLAGTGATDTQYF. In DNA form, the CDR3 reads TGTGCCAGCAGCCTAGCCGGGACAGGGGCCACAGATACGCAGTATTTT.

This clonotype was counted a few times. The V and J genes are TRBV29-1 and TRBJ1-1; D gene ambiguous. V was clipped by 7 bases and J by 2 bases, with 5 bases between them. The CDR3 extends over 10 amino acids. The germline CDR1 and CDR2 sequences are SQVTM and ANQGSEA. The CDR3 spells CSADNTEAFF. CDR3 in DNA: TGCAGCGCGGACAACACTGAAGCTTTCTTT.

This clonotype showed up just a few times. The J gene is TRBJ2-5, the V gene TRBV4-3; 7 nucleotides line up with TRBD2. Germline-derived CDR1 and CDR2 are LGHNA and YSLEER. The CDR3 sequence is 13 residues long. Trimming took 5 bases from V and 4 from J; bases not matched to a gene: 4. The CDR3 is CASSGLVRETQYF. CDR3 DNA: TGCGCCAGCAGCGGACTAGTTAGAGAGACCCAGTACTTC.

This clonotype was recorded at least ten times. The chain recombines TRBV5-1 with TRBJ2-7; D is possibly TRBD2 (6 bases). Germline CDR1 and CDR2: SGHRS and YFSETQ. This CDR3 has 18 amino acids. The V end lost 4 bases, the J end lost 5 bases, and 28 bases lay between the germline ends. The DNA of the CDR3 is TGCGCCAGCAGCCGGAACACCGGGACTTATCGAGATCTGGACGAGCAGTACTTC. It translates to CASSRNTGTYRDLDEQYF.

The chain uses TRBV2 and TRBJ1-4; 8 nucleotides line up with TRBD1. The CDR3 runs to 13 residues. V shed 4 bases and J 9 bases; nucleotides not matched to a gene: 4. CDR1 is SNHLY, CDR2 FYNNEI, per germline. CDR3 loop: CASSGQGFQKLFF. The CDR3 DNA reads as TGTGCCAGCAGTGGACAGGGGTTTCAAAAACTGTTTTTT.

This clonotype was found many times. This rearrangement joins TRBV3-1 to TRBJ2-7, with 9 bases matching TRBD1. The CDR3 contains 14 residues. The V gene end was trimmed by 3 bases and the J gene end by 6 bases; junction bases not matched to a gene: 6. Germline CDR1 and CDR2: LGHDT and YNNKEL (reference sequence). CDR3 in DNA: TGTGCCAGCAGCCAGGGACAGGGTCTTGGCGAGCAGTACTTC. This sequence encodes CASSQGQGLGEQYF.

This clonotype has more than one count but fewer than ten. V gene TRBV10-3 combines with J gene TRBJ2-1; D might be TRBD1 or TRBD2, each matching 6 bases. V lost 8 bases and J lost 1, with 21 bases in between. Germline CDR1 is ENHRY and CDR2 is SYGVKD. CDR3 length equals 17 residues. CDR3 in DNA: TGTGCCATCGGCTCATGGGGGGCTGGGGAATCCTACAATGAGCAGTTCTTC. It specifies CAIGSWGAGESYNEQFF.

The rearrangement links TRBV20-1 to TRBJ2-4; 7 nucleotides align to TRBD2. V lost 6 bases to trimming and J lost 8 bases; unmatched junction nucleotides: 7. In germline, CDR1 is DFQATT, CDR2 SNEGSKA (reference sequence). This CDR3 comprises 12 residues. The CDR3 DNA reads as TGCAGTGCGGGCGGGAGTGGATACATTCAGTACTTC. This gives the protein CSAGGSGYIQYF.

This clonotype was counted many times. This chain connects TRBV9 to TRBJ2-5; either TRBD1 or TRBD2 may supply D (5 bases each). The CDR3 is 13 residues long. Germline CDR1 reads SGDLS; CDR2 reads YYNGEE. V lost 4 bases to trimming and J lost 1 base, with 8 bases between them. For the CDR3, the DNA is TGTGCCAGCAGCCGGGGCCTCCAAGAGACCCAGTACTTC. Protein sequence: CASSRGLQETQYF.

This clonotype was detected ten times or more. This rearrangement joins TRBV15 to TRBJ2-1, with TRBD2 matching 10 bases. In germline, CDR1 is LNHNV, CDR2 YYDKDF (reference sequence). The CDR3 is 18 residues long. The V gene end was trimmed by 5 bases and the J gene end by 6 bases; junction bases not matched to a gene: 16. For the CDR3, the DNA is TGTGCCACCAGCCCGAGGATGAGCGGGAGGGTGATCTCCAATGAGCAGTTCTTC. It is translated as CATSPRMSGRVISNEQFF. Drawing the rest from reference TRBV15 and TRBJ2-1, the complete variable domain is DAMVIQNPRYQVTQFGKPVTLSCSQTLNHNVMYWYQQKSSQAPKLLFHYYDKDFNNEADTPDNFQSRRPNTSFCFLDIRSPGLGDTAMYLCATSPRMSGRVISNEQFFGPGTRLTVL.